These 9 T cell receptor beta chains originate from one sample sequenced in a study of T cells expressing NK-cell markers. After re-calling the 5' RACE reads, TCRdb lists one entry per CDR3 protein, DNA absent. The listing records about 450,000 distinct CDR3 sequences. The sequenced sample was blood T cells: a sorted CD56 or NKG2C T cell subset, CD4+ or CD8+ T cells, or bulk PBMC T cells (not recorded which). These receptors were taken from a woman aged 18 to 75 in good health.

The rearrangement joins TRBV12-3 or TRBV12-4 to TRBJ1-2. There are 13 residues in the CDR3. The CDR3 loop reads CASSTTLNYGYTF.

This CDR3 is CASSSTGAPDTQYF. J is TRBJ2-3 and V is TRBV7-9; TCRdb's D call, TRBD1, is unchecked because there is no DNA. CDR1 and CDR2 from the germline V gene are SEHNR and FQNEAQ (reference sequence). The CDR3 sequence is 14 residues long.

This chain uses TRBV7-3 with TRBJ2-5. CDR3 length equals 13 residues. CDR1 and CDR2 from the germline V gene are SGHTA and FQGTGA. The CDR3 sequence is CASSAEVQETQYF.

The chain recombines TRBV5-4 with TRBJ2-7; TCRdb indicates TRBD1, and absent DNA this call remains unverified. The CDR3 extends over 15 amino acids. The germline V gene has CDR1 SGHNT and CDR2 YYREEE (reference sequence). CDR3: CASSLAGTGTYEQYF.

This chain links TRBV18 with TRBJ1-2; TCRdb lists TRBD1, though no DNA is available to test this call. The V gene's germline CDR1 is KGHSH and CDR2 LQKENI. The CDR3 contains 14 residues. The CDR3 spells CASSPRGGPEGYTF.

This rearrangement joins TRBV20-1 to TRBJ2-1; there is no DNA to check the TCRdb D call of TRBD2. The CDR3 has 15 residues. Germline V gene lookup returns CDR1 DFQATT and CDR2 SNEGSKA (reference sequence). CDR3 protein: CSVNKGLAGFNEQFF.

The rearrangement uses TRBV9 and TRBJ2-1; the D call of TRBD1 rests on TCRdb alone, since no DNA is present to check it. The CDR3 has 15 residues. The germline CDR1 and CDR2 sequences are SGDLS and YYNGEE. CDR3 region: CASSATGTDYNEQFF.

The CDR3 loop reads CSARNNEKLFF. The chain uses TRBV20-1 and TRBJ1-4. Per germline, CDR1 DFQATT and CDR2 SNEGSKA (reference sequence). CDR3 length: 11 residues.

The chain employs TRBV29-1 and TRBJ2-7; the D call of TRBD1 rests on TCRdb alone, since no DNA is present to check it. The CDR3 is 14 amino acids. Germline CDR1 is SQVTM and CDR2 is ANQGSEA. CDR3 residues: CSVAGGIGPYEQYF.